Sequencing of this TCR beta chain was carried out in a study of T cell changes during pregnancy in multiple sclerosis. Only a few counts were recorded for this clone. V was trimmed by 2 bases and J by 11 bases, leaving 9 bases between them. The germline gives CDR1 SEHNR, CDR2 FQNEAQ (reference sequence). The CDR3 covers 11 residues. The assay was immunoSEQ multiplex PCR, and TCRdb's table has in-frame clones only and misses some. The sample holds about 42,000 clones, approximately 80% seen once. The chain links TRBV7-9 to TRBJ1-1; D gene ambiguous. The source material was CD4+ T cells from peripheral blood mononuclear cells, sampled before pregnancy. This receptor was identified in a female donor with multiple sclerosis, enrolled in a pregnancy study. This CDR3 reads CASSLLTRAFF. Written as DNA, the CDR3 is TGTGCCAGCAGCTTACTTACTAGGGCTTTCTTT.